This TCR beta chain originates from a study of beta chain features in type 1 diabetes. The overall study: Examination covered under 120 million sorted cells spanning all samples. Broader study findings: Naive, central memory and regulatory TCRB repertoires appeared more similar among patients than healthy donors.

Expressed TCRB transcripts got sequenced, as all isolated RNA was reverse transcribed. The assay was immunoSEQ multiplex PCR, and TCRdb's table has in-frame clones only and misses some. The sample carries hundreds of thousands of clones, around 15% recorded once. In total, each donor contributed a single heparinised blood draw that averaged roughly 110 mL. By way of CD45RO/CCR7/CD25/CD127/CD95/CD27, the CD4+ regulatory, stem cell-like memory, central memory and naive cells were sorted. Germline trimming cut 6 bases from V and 5 bases from J; bases unmatched to any gene: 15. CDR1 is SQVTM and CDR2 is ANQGSEA in the germline V gene. This CDR3 comprises 16 residues. There are a few counts of this clone. Its antigen is unknown.

Sample: naive CD4+ T cells from blood. The receptor comes from a man aged 18-30 years in good health. J is TRBJ2-2 and V is TRBV29-1; 7 positions match TRBD1. CDR3 residues: CSVRARQGEYTGELFF. The CDR3 DNA follows: TGCAGCGTCCGAGCGCGGCAGGGGGAATATACCGGGGAGCTGTTTTTT.